These T cell receptor beta chains were read from a single sample in a study of PD-L1 blockade in urothelial cancer. TCRdb keeps only in-frame clones here, not all; method: immunoSEQ multiplex PCR. The sample yields roughly 91,000 clones, roughly 84% seen once. The sample here was PBMCs, taken around atezolizumab (anti-PD-L1) treatment. The receptor source for this set is a man aged 55 to 70 with urothelial cancer. Each CDR3 is given with its conserved first and last residue. The D gene is left open where the match is weak. Expanded clones get a size class; other rows say once, few or many, or leave the size out.

size: .; D: .; J: TRBJ1-2; V: TRBV6-1; CDR3: CASSEALLGRGAVYGYTF; DNA: TGTGCCAGCAGTGAAGCGCTTCTGGGCCGGGGGGCTGTCTATGGCTACACCTTC
size: .; D: .; J: TRBJ2-3; V: TRBV15; CDR3: CATSRAGTSPPTDTQYF; DNA: TGTGCCACCAGCAGAGCCGGGACTTCACCCCCCACAGATACGCAGTATTTT
size: .; D: TRBD1; J: TRBJ2-2; V: TRBV18; CDR3: CASSRGQGYTKRTGELFF; DNA: TGTGCCAGCTCACGCGGACAGGGTTACACAAAGAGGACCGGGGAGCTGTTTTTT
size: .; D: TRBD1; J: TRBJ2-2; V: TRBV28; CDR3: CASSLYGTGGGTGELFF; DNA: TGTGCCAGCAGTTTATACGGGACAGGGGGCGGCACCGGGGAGCTGTTTTTT
size: .; D: .; J: TRBJ2-3; V: TRBV7-2; CDR3: CASSLAGLRDTQYF; DNA: TGTGCCAGCAGCTTAGCGGGGCTACGGGATACGCAGTATTTT
size: .; D: TRBD1; J: TRBJ1-2; V: TRBV19; CDR3: CASSLRQGTSSGYTF; DNA: TGTGCCAGTAGTTTACGACAGGGCACTTCCTCTGGCTACACCTTC
size: .; D: .; J: TRBJ1-5; V: TRBV15; CDR3: CATSRSGPYSNQPQHF; DNA: TGTGCCACCAGCAGGAGCGGACCGTATAGCAATCAGCCCCAGCATTTT
size: .; D: .; J: TRBJ1-2; V: TRBV19; CDR3: CASSRGRNYGYTF; DNA: TGTGCCAGTAGTAGGGGGCGTAACTATGGCTACACCTTC
size: .; D: TRBD2; J: TRBJ2-7; V: TRBV7-2; CDR3: CASSSRTSVNYEQYF; DNA: TGTGCCAGCAGCTCCCGGACTAGCGTTAACTACGAGCAGTACTTC
size: .; D: .; J: TRBJ1-2; V: TRBV6-6; CDR3: CASSPNRPSSVGGYTF; DNA: TGTGCCAGCAGCCCCAACAGACCTTCCTCAGTGGGCGGCTACACCTTC
size: .; D: .; J: TRBJ2-2; V: TRBV5-1; CDR3: CASSPVPGELFF; DNA: TGCGCCAGCAGCCCAGTCCCCGGGGAGCTGTTTTTT
size: .; D: TRBD2; J: TRBJ2-1; V: TRBV9; CDR3: CASSTRLAGALNEQFF; DNA: TGTGCCAGCAGCACCCGACTAGCGGGGGCCCTTAATGAGCAGTTCTTC
size: .; D: TRBD2; J: TRBJ2-1; V: TRBV4-3; CDR3: CASSQELAGYNEQFF; DNA: TGCGCCAGCAGCCAAGAACTAGCGGGTTACAATGAGCAGTTCTTC
size: .; D: TRBD1; J: TRBJ1-2; V: TRBV30; CDR3: CAGGTDFYGYTF; DNA: TGTGCCGGCGGGACAGACTTCTATGGCTACACCTTC
size: few; D: .; J: TRBJ2-3; V: TRBV2; CDR3: CASSARDRGDTQYF; DNA: TGTGCCAGCAGTGCCAGGGATCGAGGAGATACGCAGTATTTT
size: .; D: TRBD1; J: TRBJ1-2; V: TRBV5-8; CDR3: CASSFPLFVEGAFVYGYTF; DNA: TGTGCCAGCAGCTTCCCCTTATTTGTTGAGGGGGCTTTCGTCTATGGCTACACCTTC
size: .; D: TRBD2; J: TRBJ2-7; V: TRBV6-5; CDR3: CVTGGARAYEQYF; DNA: TGTGTTACGGGAGGGGCCAGAGCCTACGAGCAGTACTTC
size: .; D: TRBD2; J: TRBJ2-5; V: TRBV7-3; CDR3: CASSLTQGGGSKYF; DNA: TGTGCCAGCAGCTTAACGCAGGGCGGGGGGTCCAAGTACTTC
size: .; D: TRBD1; J: TRBJ2-5; V: TRBV18; CDR3: CASSNPGQGWETQYF; DNA: TGTGCCAGCTCCAACCCTGGACAGGGGTGGGAGACCCAGTACTTC
size: .; D: .; J: TRBJ2-5; V: TRBV7-3; CDR3: CASSLSPRDRRETQYF; DNA: TGTGCCAGCAGCCTATCACCGCGGGACCGCAGGGAGACCCAGTACTTC
size: .; D: TRBD1; J: TRBJ1-1; V: TRBV30; CDR3: CAWRVRGDTEAFF; DNA: TGTGCCTGGAGGGTCAGGGGGGACACTGAAGCTTTCTTT
size: .; D: .; J: TRBJ1-4; V: TRBV2; CDR3: CASRAKTGLGEKLFF; DNA: TGTGCCAGCAGGGCTAAAACAGGATTAGGTGAAAAACTGTTTTTT
size: .; D: TRBD1; J: TRBJ2-5; V: TRBV7-8; CDR3: CASSLATGKETQYF; DNA: TGTGCCAGCAGCTTAGCGACAGGGAAAGAGACCCAGTACTTC
size: .; D: .; J: TRBJ1-5; V: TRBV2; CDR3: CASSQQGWGNQPQHF; DNA: TGTGCCAGCAGTCAACAGGGCTGGGGCAATCAGCCCCAGCATTTT
size: .; D: TRBD2; J: TRBJ2-7; V: TRBV7-9; CDR3: CASSLTGTNYEQYF; DNA: TGTGCCAGCAGCTTAACCGGGACTAACTACGAGCAGTACTTC
size: .; D: TRBD1; J: TRBJ1-4; V: TRBV9; CDR3: CASSAGGQDSEKLFF; DNA: TGTGCCAGCAGCGCAGGGGGACAGGACAGTGAAAAACTGTTTTTT
size: .; D: .; J: TRBJ2-5; V: TRBV9; CDR3: CASSVGLWETQYF; DNA: TGTGCCAGCAGCGTAGGGCTCTGGGAGACCCAGTACTTC
size: .; D: .; J: TRBJ2-7; V: TRBV30; CDR3: CAWSEGQTYEQYF; DNA: TGTGCCTGGAGTGAAGGACAGACCTACGAGCAGTACTTC
size: .; D: TRBD2; J: TRBJ2-2; V: TRBV28; CDR3: CASSWTSGSTPGELFF; DNA: TGTGCCAGCAGTTGGACTAGCGGGAGTACTCCCGGGGAGCTGTTTTTT
size: many; D: .; J: TRBJ2-7; V: TRBV10-3; CDR3: CAISSGYEQYF; DNA: TGTGCCATCAGTTCAGGGTACGAGCAGTACTTC
size: .; D: .; J: TRBJ1-6; V: TRBV7-6; CDR3: CASSPHRSSYNSPLHF; DNA: TGTGCCAGCAGCCCCCATAGGAGCTCCTATAATTCACCCCTCCACTTT
size: once; D: .; J: TRBJ2-3; V: TRBV4-2; CDR3: CASSHHEGRAADTQYF; DNA: TGTGCCAGCAGCCACCATGAAGGACGAGCGGCAGATACGCAGTATTTT
size: few; D: .; J: TRBJ1-1; V: TRBV11-3; CDR3: CASSLDGRPAGTEAFF; DNA: TGTGCCAGCAGCTTAGACGGCAGACCCGCGGGGACTGAAGCTTTCTTT
size: .; D: TRBD1; J: TRBJ1-2; V: TRBV6-5; CDR3: CASSPQDRTYGYTF; DNA: TGTGCCAGCAGTCCCCAGGACAGGACCTATGGCTACACCTTC
size: .; D: TRBD2; J: TRBJ2-7; V: TRBV30; CDR3: CAWSPRAGAHEQYF; DNA: TGTGCCTGGAGTCCCCGGGCGGGAGCGCACGAGCAGTACTTC
size: .; D: TRBD2; J: TRBJ2-1; V: TRBV19; CDR3: CASSILAEPYNEQFF; DNA: TGTGCCAGTAGCATACTAGCGGAGCCTTACAATGAGCAGTTCTTC
size: .; D: TRBD2; J: TRBJ2-7; V: TRBV7-8; CDR3: CASSWGLAGAEQYF; DNA: TGTGCCAGCAGCTGGGGACTAGCGGGAGCCGAGCAGTACTTC
size: .; D: TRBD1; J: TRBJ2-5; V: TRBV18; CDR3: CASSPARQGAGETQYF; DNA: TGTGCCAGCTCACCGGCCCGACAGGGCGCGGGAGAGACCCAGTACTTC
size: .; D: .; J: TRBJ1-5; V: TRBV6-5; CDR3: CASRQQGTNQPQHF; DNA: TGTGCCAGCAGACAACAGGGAACAAATCAGCCCCAGCATTTT
size: .; D: TRBD1; J: TRBJ1-3; V: TRBV6-5; CDR3: CASSRQGARGGTIYF; DNA: TGTGCCAGCAGCCGACAGGGGGCAAGAGGTGGCACCATATATTTT
size: .; D: TRBD1; J: TRBJ2-7; V: TRBV27; CDR3: CASSFRAPGADRVREQYF; DNA: TGTGCCAGCAGTTTTCGTGCCCCGGGAGCGGACAGGGTTCGGGAGCAGTACTTC
size: .; D: TRBD2; J: TRBJ2-7; V: TRBV4-3; CDR3: CASSQDRLAREQYF; DNA: TGCGCCAGCAGCCAAGACCGACTAGCTCGCGAGCAGTACTTC
size: few; D: .; J: TRBJ1-1; V: TRBV7-9; CDR3: CASSSAGYGNTEAFF; DNA: TGTGCCAGCAGCTCGGCAGGGTACGGGAACACTGAAGCTTTCTTT
size: .; D: TRBD2; J: TRBJ2-3; V: TRBV4-1; CDR3: CASSRGLAGDFTDTQYF; DNA: TGCGCCAGCAGCCGGGGACTAGCGGGAGATTTCACAGATACGCAGTATTTT
size: .; D: TRBD2; J: TRBJ2-7; V: TRBV19; CDR3: CASSISLGHISSGEHYEQYF; DNA: TGTGCCAGTAGTATAAGTCTTGGACACATATCTAGCGGGGAACACTACGAGCAGTACTTC
size: .; D: .; J: TRBJ2-2; V: TRBV18; CDR3: CASSPRVPDRTNTGELFF; DNA: TGTGCCAGCTCACCACGCGTTCCGGACAGAACGAACACCGGGGAGCTGTTTTTT
size: .; D: TRBD1; J: TRBJ1-5; V: TRBV7-9; CDR3: CASSPGTGNSNQPQHF; DNA: TGTGCCAGCAGCCCAGGGACAGGGAATAGCAATCAGCCCCAGCATTTT
size: .; D: TRBD2; J: TRBJ2-7; V: TRBV7-2; CDR3: CASSLVLASSYEQYF; DNA: TGTGCCAGCAGCTTAGTACTAGCGAGCTCCTACGAGCAGTACTTC
size: few; D: .; J: TRBJ1-5; V: TRBV18; CDR3: CASSQGGQGVQPQHF; DNA: TGTGCCAGCTCACAGGGAGGACAAGGGGTGCAGCCCCAGCATTTT
size: .; D: .; J: TRBJ1-2; V: TRBV6-5; CDR3: CASSYGGNRAKVF; DNA: TGTGCCAGCAGTTATGGCGGGAACCGAGCGAAGGTGTTC